This passage covers 31 T cell receptor beta chains from one sample sequenced in a study of shared clonotypes between healthy human individuals. TCRdb's table, derived via immunoSEQ multiplex PCR, lists solely in-frame clones and lacks some. The table has over 1.4 million clones, roughly 96% seen once; the top ten hold approximately 1.1%. Material: naive CD4+ T cells sorted from blood. Subset reported: CD45RA+ positively selected. These receptors were obtained from a man aged 30-40 years in good health.

The rearrangement links TRBV5-5 to TRBJ2-7; 8 nucleotides agree with TRBD1. The CDR3 totals 16 residues. The trim removed 4 bases at V and 3 bases at J, leaving 12 bases unmatched. Per germline, CDR1 SGHKS and CDR2 YYEKEE (reference sequence). CDR3 sequence (DNA): TGTGCCAGCAGCCACATCCCGGGACAGGCCCTCTACGAGCAGTACTTC. The encoded protein is CASSHIPGQALYEQYF.

This chain joins TRBV5-4 and TRBJ2-7; TRBD1 aligns across 9 bases. After removal of 3 bases from V and 5 bases from J, the junction contained 12 bases not matched to a gene. The germline CDR1 and CDR2 sequences are SGHNT and YYREEE (reference sequence). CDR3 size: 16 residues. This CDR3 is CASSSQTGTGSNEQYF. The DNA of the CDR3 is TGTGCCAGCAGCTCCCAGACCGGGACAGGGAGCAACGAGCAGTACTTC.

The chain recombines TRBV5-4 with TRBJ2-3, with 7 bases lining up with TRBD1. Unmatched junction bases numbered 7, after V lost 0 bases and J lost 3 bases. The length of the CDR3 is 16 residues. Germline lookup yields CDR1 SGHNT and CDR2 YYREEE (reference sequence). Written as DNA, the CDR3 is TGTGCCAGCAGCTTGGGTCCCAGGGGGATAACAGATACGCAGTATTTT. Its protein product is CASSLGPRGITDTQYF.

The chain carries TRBV15 and TRBJ1-6; tentative D call: TRBD1 (6 bases). V was shortened by 0 bases and J by 10 bases, with 16 bases between the two germline ends. The CDR3 contains 16 residues. Germline values: CDR1 LNHNV, CDR2 YYDKDF (reference sequence). The CDR3 reads CATSRDPPARGSPLHF. CDR3 bases: TGTGCCACCAGCAGAGATCCCCCGGCCAGGGGATCACCCCTCCACTTT.

V and J are TRBV18 and TRBJ2-5; 10 bases are shared with TRBD1. Germline CDR1 KGHSH, CDR2 LQKENI. This CDR3 comprises 17 residues. The J segment lost 2 bases and the V segment lost 2 bases, leaving 8 bases of the junction unmatched. CDR3 nucleotide sequence: TGTGCCAGCTCACCAGCCGGGACAGGGGTGGGTCAAGAGACCCAGTACTTC. This sequence encodes CASSPAGTGVGQETQYF.

About this clone: Other DNA sequences in this specimen translate into the identical CDR3. This rearrangement joins TRBV28 to TRBJ2-1; 7 bases fit TRBD2. This CDR3 spans 13 amino acids. With V trimmed by 6 bases and J by 4 bases, 3 bases remained unmatched. CDR1 is MDHEN, CDR2 SYDVKM, per germline. The CDR3 bases are TGTGCCAGCAGAGAACTAGCGTACAATGAGCAGTTCTTC. It is translated as CASRELAYNEQFF.

The chain couples TRBV19 to TRBJ1-3, with unresolved D. Germline V gene data show CDR1 as LNHDA and CDR2 as SQIVND (reference sequence). V lost 5 bases and J 0 bases, leaving 17 bases between the germline ends. The CDR3 sequence is 17 residues long. CDR3 sequence (DNA): TGTGCCAGTAGTTTGGCGAGACCTTCGAGCTCTGGAAACACCATATATTTT. Encoded protein: CASSLARPSSSGNTIYF.

The chain couples TRBV27 to TRBJ2-1; 14 bases align to TRBD2. Germline assignment: CDR1 MNHEY and CDR2 SMNVEV (reference sequence). This CDR3 has 18 residues. V lost 1 base to trimming and J lost 6 bases; unmatched junction nucleotides: 8. CDR3 loop: CASSLFGVTSGRVNEQFF. DNA for the CDR3: TGTGCCAGCAGTTTATTCGGGGTGACTAGCGGGAGGGTCAATGAGCAGTTCTTC.

The genes are TRBV18 and TRBJ2-3; 11 nucleotides match TRBD2. This CDR3 has 15 residues. The ends lost 3 bases at V and 4 bases at J; junction bases unmatched: 3. Germline V lookup: CDR1 KGHSH, CDR2 LQKENI. In nucleotides, the CDR3 is TGTGCCAGCTCACCGACTAGCGGGACTTCAGATACGCAGTATTTT. Its protein is CASSPTSGTSDTQYF.

This chain joins TRBV20-1 and TRBJ2-7; perhaps TRBD2 as D (5 bases). Germline V lookup: CDR1 DFQATT, CDR2 SNEGSKA (reference sequence). This CDR3 region has 9 residues. The ends were cut back, 6 bases at V and 5 bases at J, with 5 bases in the middle. The CDR3 sequence: CSAGDEQYF. Written as DNA, the CDR3 is TGCAGTGCCGGGGACGAGCAGTACTTC.

The rearrangement uses TRBV14 and TRBJ2-3; TRBD1 aligns across 9 bases. Germline CDR1 reads SGHDN; CDR2 reads FVKESK. This CDR3 has 14 amino acids. V lost 9 bases, J lost 2 bases, and 6 bases stayed unmatched. The CDR3 region is CARRWDRDTDTQYF. The CDR3, as DNA: TGTGCCAGACGCTGGGACAGGGACACAGATACGCAGTATTTT.

This chain connects TRBV15 to TRBJ2-7, with 12 bases aligning to TRBD1. The CDR3 has 17 residues. V was pared by 1 base and J by 4 bases, with 8 bases of the junction left unmatched. Germline V gene data show CDR1 as LNHNV and CDR2 as YYDKDF (reference sequence). CDR3 protein: CATSRANRDRGRYEQYF. The CDR3 region has the DNA TGTGCCACCAGCAGAGCCAACCGGGACAGGGGGCGGTACGAGCAGTACTTC.

The chain uses TRBV19 and TRBJ2-7, with 10 bases matching TRBD2. CDR1 and CDR2 from the germline V gene are LNHDA and SQIVND (reference sequence). CDR3 size: 14 residues. V lost 6 bases to trimming and J lost 2 bases; unmatched junction nucleotides: 4. The CDR3 region is CASRLSGRTYEQYF. For the CDR3, the DNA is TGTGCCAGTAGGCTTAGCGGGAGGACCTACGAGCAGTACTTC.

The chain employs TRBV10-1 and TRBJ2-2; 8 positions agree with TRBD2. From germline, CDR1 is WNHNN and CDR2 SYGVQD (reference sequence). V shed 5 bases, J shed 1 base, and the junction held 3 bases outside the gene matches. This CDR3 has 15 amino acids. The CDR3 DNA follows: TGCGCCAGCAGTCCGACTAGCGTGAACACCGGGGAGCTGTTTTTT. It is translated as CASSPTSVNTGELFF.

The chain combines TRBV19 with TRBJ1-4; D gene uncertain. V gave up 8 bases and J gave up 2 bases, with 12 bases separating them. CDR3 length: 14 residues. Germline values: CDR1 LNHDA, CDR2 SQIVND (reference sequence). The CDR3, as DNA: TGTGCCAGTGCCCGTAGTTTCACTAATGAAAAACTGTTTTTT. It is translated as CASARSFTNEKLFF.

The chain couples TRBV25-1 to TRBJ1-2, with D maybe TRBD1 (5 bases). Trimming removed 4 bases at V and 5 bases at J, with 14 bases between. This CDR3 has 14 amino acids. Looked up from germline, CDR1 is MGHDK and CDR2 is SYGVNS. The CDR3 loop reads CASSVSTVSYGYTF. In DNA form, the CDR3 reads TGTGCCAGCAGTGTCTCGACAGTGAGTTATGGCTACACCTTC.

This sequence joins TRBV27 and TRBJ1-2, with TRBD1 as a possible D gene (5 bases). CDR3 length equals 11 residues. Trimming took off 10 bases at V and 6 bases at J, with 12 bases between the two ends. Germline V lookup: CDR1 MNHEY, CDR2 SMNVEV (reference sequence). CDR3 nucleotides: TGTGCCACCTCGGGGCTTCATGGCTACACCTTC. This sequence encodes CATSGLHGYTF.

Note on this clone: Different DNA sequences within this sample yield the same CDR3. The chain is built from TRBV6-5 and TRBJ1-4, with D possibly TRBD1 on 6 matching bases. Germline lookup yields CDR1 MNHEY and CDR2 SVGAGI. Trimming left V 6 bases short and J 4 bases short, with 9 bases between. This CDR3 is built from 13 residues. CDR3 loop: CASSRTVNEKLFF. DNA of the CDR3: TGTGCCAGCAGCCGGACAGTTAATGAAAAACTGTTTTTT.

The V gene is TRBV20-1, the J gene TRBJ2-7, with D uncertain. V dropped 6 bases and J dropped 3 bases, with 9 bases sitting between them. Looked up from germline, CDR1 is DFQATT and CDR2 is SNEGSKA (reference sequence). This CDR3 region has 11 residues. The CDR3 is CSAALNYEQYF. CDR3 DNA sequence: TGCAGTGCCGCGCTTAACTACGAGCAGTACTTC.

The chain links TRBV10-1 to TRBJ2-7, with 9 bases that match TRBD2. Germline V gene lookup returns CDR1 WNHNN and CDR2 SYGVQD (reference sequence). V lost 3 bases to trimming and J lost 2 bases; unmatched junction nucleotides: 2. The CDR3 has 14 amino acids. The CDR3 nucleotides read TGCGCCAGCAGTGAACTAGCGGGCCCCTACGAGCAGTACTTC. Residues: CASSELAGPYEQYF.

This clone was found once. This chain joins TRBV6-5 and TRBJ2-1, with D possibly TRBD1 on 5 matching bases. Germline CDR1 and CDR2: MNHEY and SVGAGI. Trimming shortened V by 0 bases and J by 9 bases, and 18 bases separated the two germline ends. This CDR3 has 16 amino acids. The CDR3 loop reads CASSYSTVLGRGEQFF. CDR3 in DNA: TGTGCCAGCAGTTACTCGACAGTATTAGGTCGTGGTGAGCAGTTCTTC.

This clone has only one observation. The chain uses TRBV11-2 and TRBJ2-3; TRBD1 matches 8 bases. The germline gives CDR1 SGHAT, CDR2 FQNNGV. V gave up 4 bases and J gave up 4 bases; unmatched junction bases: 16. CDR3 size: 18 residues. The CDR3 DNA reads TGTGCCAGCAGCTCTGATTACCGGTTACAGGGGGATGCAGATACGCAGTATTTT. Translated: CASSSDYRLQGDADTQYF.

The V gene is TRBV9, the J gene TRBJ2-1; 11 positions agree with TRBD2. Germline assignment: CDR1 SGDLS and CDR2 YYNGEE. V was pared by 0 bases and J by 5 bases, with 10 bases of the junction left unmatched. The CDR3 has 18 residues. The CDR3 reads CASSVEWGLAGGDNEQFF. In nucleotides, the CDR3 is TGTGCCAGCAGCGTAGAGTGGGGCCTAGCGGGAGGTGACAATGAGCAGTTCTTC.

The CDR3 protein is CASSLFGSEQFF. The CDR3 bases are TGTGCCAGCAGCTTATTCGGAAGTGAGCAGTTCTTC. This chain uses TRBV7-8 with TRBJ2-1; D gene ambiguous. This CDR3 is built from 12 residues. Germline CDR1 and CDR2: SGHVS and FQNEAQ. Trimming took off 2 bases at V and 9 bases at J, with 8 bases between the two ends.

The chain couples TRBV11-2 to TRBJ1-5; TRBD1 aligns across 7 bases. The CDR3 runs 14 residues. V was pared by 6 bases and J by 6 bases, with 8 bases of the junction left unmatched. The germline V gene encodes CDR1 SGHAT and CDR2 FQNNGV. The CDR3, as DNA: TGTGCCAGCAGTCAGGGGGAAGCGTTTCAGCCCCAGCATTTT. Its protein is CASSQGEAFQPQHF. Complete variable domain (other parts from reference TRBV11-2 and TRBJ1-5): EAGVAQSPRYKIIEKRQSVAFWCNPISGHATLYWYQQILGQGPKLLIQFQNNGVVDDSQLPKDRFSAERLKGVDSTLKIQPAKLEDSAVYLCASSQGEAFQPQHFGDGTRLSIL.

CDR3 bases: TGTGCCAGCAGCTTCCCAGCGGGAGGGCGCACAGATACGCAGTATTTT. Amino acids: CASSFPAGGRTDTQYF. This rearrangement joins TRBV7-2 to TRBJ2-3, with TRBD2 matching 10 bases. CDR1 and CDR2 from the germline V gene are SGHTA and FQGNSA. With V trimmed by 3 bases and J by 1 base, 4 bases remained unmatched. The CDR3 is 16 amino acids.

The rearrangement joins TRBV5-4 to TRBJ2-5; D is ambiguous. CDR3 length equals 14 residues. V gave up 1 base and J gave up 2 bases, with 9 bases separating them. The germline V gene encodes CDR1 SGHNT and CDR2 YYREEE (reference sequence). This chain's CDR3 is CASSLFVGQETQYF. The CDR3 DNA sequence: TGTGCCAGCAGCTTGTTTGTGGGGCAAGAGACCCAGTACTTC. Full variable domain (remainder filled in from reference TRBV5-4 and TRBJ2-5): ETGVTQSPTHLIKTRGQQVTLRCSSQSGHNTVSWYQQALGQGPQFIFQYYREEENGRGNFPPRFSGLQFPNYSSELNVNALELDDSALYLCASSLFVGQETQYFGPGTRLLVL.

The genes are TRBV19 and TRBJ2-1; D not certain. V lost 5 bases and J 5 bases, leaving 10 bases between the germline ends. This CDR3 spans 13 amino acids. CDR1 and CDR2 from the germline V gene are LNHDA and SQIVND (reference sequence). The CDR3 DNA follows: TGTGCCAGTAGTTTTTTAGCTAACAATGAGCAGTTCTTC. Its translation is CASSFLANNEQFF.

This rearrangement joins TRBV30 to TRBJ2-5, with D perhaps TRBD2 (6 bases). CDR1 GTSNPN and CDR2 SVGIG come from the germline V gene (reference sequence). V was trimmed by 3 bases and J by 4 bases, leaving 15 bases between them. This CDR3 region has 14 residues. The CDR3 loop reads CAWSGSSAGETQYF. The CDR3, as DNA: TGTGCCTGGAGCGGAAGTTCAGCGGGAGAGACCCAGTACTTC.

CDR3 amino acids: CASSSHPPIRLREGNEQFF. In DNA form, the CDR3 reads TGTGCCAGCAGTTCCCATCCCCCGATCAGACTGCGGGAAGGCAATGAGCAGTTCTTC. J is TRBJ2-1 and V is TRBV28, with a possible D match to TRBD2 (6 bases). Per the germline V gene, CDR1 is MDHEN and CDR2 is SYDVKM. Between the trimmed V and J ends, which lost 4 bases and 6 bases, there was a span of 28 bases. The CDR3 consists of 19 residues.

This clone was detected once. The V call is TRBV5-6, the J call TRBJ2-7; 15 bases are a match to TRBD2. The trim removed 4 bases at V and 5 bases at J, leaving 10 bases unmatched. From germline, CDR1 is SGHDT and CDR2 YYEEEE. The CDR3 spans 17 residues. CDR3 bases: TGTGCCAGCAGCCCGGGACTAGCGGGAGGAGGAGGGCACGAGCAGTACTTC. It encodes CASSPGLAGGGGHEQYF.